This T cell receptor (beta chain) was documented in a study of OX40 agonist ivuxolimab in advanced cancers. Repertoires were generated with immunoSEQ multiplex PCR, while TCRdb's copy carries only in-frame clones and drops some. The table lists about 80,000 clones, nearly 95% of them singletons. Germline loops: CDR1 SGHRS, CDR2 YFSETQ. This CDR3 spans 16 amino acids. V was trimmed by 2 bases and J by 4 bases, leaving 19 bases between them. The source of this sequence is an adult with an advanced solid tumor such as melanoma, head and neck, liver or kidney cancer. The chain has TRBV5-1 and TRBJ2-7; D is possibly TRBD1 (5 bases). Here the sequenced sample was CD4+ or CD8+ T cells sorted from blood, taken in a trial of the OX40 agonist ivuxolimab. CDR3 DNA sequence: TGCGCCAGCAGCTTCGGTCTCGGACAAGCCCTATACGAGCAGTACTTC. Amino acids: CASSFGLGQALYEQYF.